This T cell receptor beta chain was sequenced in a study of T-cell memory formation after mild COVID-19. Study results and limitations: Clonal second-wave expansions that peaked on day 37 had unconfirmed SARS-CoV-2 specificity. Mainly in CM and EM were contracting CD4+ clones; CD8+ were in EMRA.

As for this clonotype: Its target is unknown.

V shed 1 base and J 4 bases; nucleotides not matched to a gene: 9. This CDR3 has 16 amino acids. CDR1 and CDR2 (germline): LGHNA, YNFKEQ. Constant-segment primers were used for 5'RACE, and the resulting TCR alpha and TCR beta cDNA libraries carried sample barcodes and UMIs. TCRdb used MiXCR to reprocess the 5' RACE reads, holding one entry per CDR3 protein. The repertoire includes approximately 150,000 distinct CDR3 sequences, about 19% of them detected once, and 2% to 2.5% sits in the top ten. The clonotype was recovered from an adult woman who had mild COVID-19 (a few samples of this study predate the infection). Cell type and time point are not known. The V gene is TRBV4-2, the J gene TRBJ2-5, with 7 bases fitting TRBD1. Sequences were obtained from PBMCs or a T cell subset sorted from them (not recorded which). The CDR3 spells CASSQALRGGGETQYF. The CDR3 nucleotides read TGTGCCAGCAGCCAAGCTTTACGAGGGGGCGGAGAGACCCAGTACTTC.